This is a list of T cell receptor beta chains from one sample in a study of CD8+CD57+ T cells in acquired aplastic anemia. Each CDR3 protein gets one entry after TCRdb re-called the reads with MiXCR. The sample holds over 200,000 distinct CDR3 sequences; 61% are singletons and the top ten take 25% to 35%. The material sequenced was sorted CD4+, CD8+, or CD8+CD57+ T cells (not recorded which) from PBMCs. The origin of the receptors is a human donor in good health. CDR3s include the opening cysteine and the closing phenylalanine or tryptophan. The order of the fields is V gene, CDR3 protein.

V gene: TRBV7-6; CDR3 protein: CASSVEVTDTQYF
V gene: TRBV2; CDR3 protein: CASKSVGGYNEQFF
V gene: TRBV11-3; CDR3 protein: CASSTGTFMNSNQPQHF
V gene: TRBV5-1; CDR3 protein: CASSLAPGATGELFF
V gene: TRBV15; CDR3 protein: CATSRKGVGYEQYF
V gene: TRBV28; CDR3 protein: CASSSFWGRPEETQYF
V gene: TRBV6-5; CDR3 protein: CASNSDNTGELFF
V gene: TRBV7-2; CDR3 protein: CASSLGWYGYTF
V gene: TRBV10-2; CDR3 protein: CASSESTGHRTQHF
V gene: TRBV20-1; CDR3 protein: CSAKPTGHYNSPLHF
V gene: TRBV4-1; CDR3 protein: CASSQEWSNTDTQYF
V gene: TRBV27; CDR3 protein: CASSTRVSWGYEQYF
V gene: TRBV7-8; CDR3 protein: CASSPEGGATQETQYF
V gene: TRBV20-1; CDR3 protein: CSVWEDYGYTF
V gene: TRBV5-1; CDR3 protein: CASSQGQGADNSPLHF
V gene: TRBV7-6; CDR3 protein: CASSFGESTEAFF
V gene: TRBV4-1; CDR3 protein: CASSQPSSGFTGELFF
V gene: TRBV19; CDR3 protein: CASSDKLAGLYNEQFF
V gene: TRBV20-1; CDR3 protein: CSAFDGSDGYTF
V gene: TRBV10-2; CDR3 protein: CTSSDWLGGKETKYF
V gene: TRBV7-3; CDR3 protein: CASSLTLGESSYNEQFF
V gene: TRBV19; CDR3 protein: CASSLGQGSYGYTF
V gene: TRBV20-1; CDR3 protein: CSANPFTDTQYF
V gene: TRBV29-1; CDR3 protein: CSVVRDDLGDGYTF
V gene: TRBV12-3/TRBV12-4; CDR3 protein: CASSTGTEQFF
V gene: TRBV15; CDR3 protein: CATSTRGGQETQYF
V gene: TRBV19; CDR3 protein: CASNAQGGNTIYF
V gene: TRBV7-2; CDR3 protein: CASSLLGYGSPLHF
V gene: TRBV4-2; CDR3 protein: CASSLVDTQYF
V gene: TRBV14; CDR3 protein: CTSLPNAPGQTTYEQYF
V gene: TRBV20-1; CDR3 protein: CSGRGGTDTEAFF
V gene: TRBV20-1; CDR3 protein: CSARQGAYEQYF
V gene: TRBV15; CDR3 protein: CATSRVHGARIEQYF
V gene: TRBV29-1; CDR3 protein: CSVEDNSNQPQHF
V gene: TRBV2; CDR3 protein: CASTTTGGLLTGELFF
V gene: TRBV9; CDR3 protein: CASSGRSNEKLFF
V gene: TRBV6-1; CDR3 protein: CASSEDYYSYNEQFF
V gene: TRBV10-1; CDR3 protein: CASSENTGELFF
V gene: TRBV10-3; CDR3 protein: CAIGTGSYEQYF
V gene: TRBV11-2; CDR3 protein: CASSDHLGLSLDEQFF
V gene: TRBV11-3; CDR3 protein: CASRWTGELFF
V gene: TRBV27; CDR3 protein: CASSSGTGGGYTQYF
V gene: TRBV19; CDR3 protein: CASSRYASGASYNEQFF
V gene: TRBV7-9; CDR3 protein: CASSSWVYEQFF
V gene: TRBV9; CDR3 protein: CASTSNYGCTF
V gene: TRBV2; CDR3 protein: CASAQGFAGELFF
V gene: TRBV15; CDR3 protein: CATSSRGGGTVTEAFF
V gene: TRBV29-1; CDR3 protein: CSGTGIGSYEQYF
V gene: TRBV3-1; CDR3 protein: CASSTGAGEGTQYF
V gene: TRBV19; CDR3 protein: CASSRRTDTQYF
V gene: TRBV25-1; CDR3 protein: CASSDFSQNTGELFF
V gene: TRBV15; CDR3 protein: CATSRFRQAGEKLFF
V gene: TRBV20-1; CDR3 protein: CSAREENRWGETQYF
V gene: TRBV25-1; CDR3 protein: CASSQRGGSYDEQFF
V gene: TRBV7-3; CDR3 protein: CASSRTGTGKYEQYF
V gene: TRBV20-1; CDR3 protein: CSAQGRPSGRSADTQYF
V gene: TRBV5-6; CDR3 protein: CASSLALAPGELFF
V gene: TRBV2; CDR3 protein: CASSEWGGGTDTQYF
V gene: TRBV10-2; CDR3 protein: CAVRDKHSYEQYF